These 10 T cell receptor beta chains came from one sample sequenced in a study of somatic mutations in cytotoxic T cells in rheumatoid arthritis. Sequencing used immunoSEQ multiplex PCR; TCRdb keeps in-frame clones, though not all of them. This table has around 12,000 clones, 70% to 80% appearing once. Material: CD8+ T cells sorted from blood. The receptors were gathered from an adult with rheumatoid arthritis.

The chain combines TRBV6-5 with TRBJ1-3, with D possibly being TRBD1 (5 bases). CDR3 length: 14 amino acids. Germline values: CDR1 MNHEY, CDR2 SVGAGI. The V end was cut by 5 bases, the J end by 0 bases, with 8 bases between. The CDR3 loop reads CASSDSVSGNTIYF. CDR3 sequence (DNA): TGTGCCAGCAGTGACAGCGTCTCTGGAAACACCATATATTTT.

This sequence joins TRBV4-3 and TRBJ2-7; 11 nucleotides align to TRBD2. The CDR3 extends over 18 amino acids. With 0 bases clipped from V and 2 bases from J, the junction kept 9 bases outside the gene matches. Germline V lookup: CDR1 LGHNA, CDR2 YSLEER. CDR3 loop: CASSQEKELAGETYEQYF. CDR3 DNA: TGCGCCAGCAGCCAAGAAAAGGAACTAGCGGGAGAGACCTACGAGCAGTACTTC.

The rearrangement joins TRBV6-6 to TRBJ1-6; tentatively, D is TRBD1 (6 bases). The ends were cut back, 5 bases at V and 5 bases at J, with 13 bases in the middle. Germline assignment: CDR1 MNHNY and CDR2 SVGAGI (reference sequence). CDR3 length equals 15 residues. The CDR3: CASSQTGIDNSPLHF. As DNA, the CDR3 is TGTGCCAGCAGTCAAACAGGGATAGATAATTCACCCCTCCACTTT.

CDR3 in DNA: TGCGCCAGCAGCCATAATTCCGGGTATGAGCAGTTCTTC. Its translation: CASSHNSGYEQFF. V and J are TRBV4-3 and TRBJ2-1, with D uncertain. The CDR3 contains 13 residues. Germline CDR1 and CDR2: LGHNA and YSLEER. Trimming took 3 bases from V and 8 from J, leaving 11 bases between them.

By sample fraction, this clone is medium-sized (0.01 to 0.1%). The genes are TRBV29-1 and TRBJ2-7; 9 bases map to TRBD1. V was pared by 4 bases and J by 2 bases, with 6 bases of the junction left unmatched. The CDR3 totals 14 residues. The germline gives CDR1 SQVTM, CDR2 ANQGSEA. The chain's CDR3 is CSVGRDRAPYEQYF. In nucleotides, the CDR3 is TGCAGCGTTGGCCGGGACAGGGCCCCCTACGAGCAGTACTTC.

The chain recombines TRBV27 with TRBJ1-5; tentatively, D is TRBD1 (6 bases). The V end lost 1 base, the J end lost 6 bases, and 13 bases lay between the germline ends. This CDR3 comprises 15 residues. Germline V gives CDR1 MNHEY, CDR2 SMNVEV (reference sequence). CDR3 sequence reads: CASSLYPGASQPQHF. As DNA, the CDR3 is TGTGCCAGCAGTTTATATCCAGGGGCCAGTCAGCCCCAGCATTTT.

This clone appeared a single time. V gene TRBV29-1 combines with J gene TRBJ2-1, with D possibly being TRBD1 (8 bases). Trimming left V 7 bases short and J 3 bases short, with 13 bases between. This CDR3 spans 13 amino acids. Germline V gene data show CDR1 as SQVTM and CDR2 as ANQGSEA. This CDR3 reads CSGNRGGYNEQFF. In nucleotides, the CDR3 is TGCAGCGGAAACAGGGGGGGCTACAATGAGCAGTTCTTC.

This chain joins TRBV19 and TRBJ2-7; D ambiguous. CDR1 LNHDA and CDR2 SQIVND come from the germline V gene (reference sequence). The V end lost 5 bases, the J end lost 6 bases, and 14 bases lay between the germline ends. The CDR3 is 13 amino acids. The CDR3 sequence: CASSYSEIAEQYF. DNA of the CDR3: TGTGCCAGTAGTTATTCCGAAATAGCCGAGCAGTACTTC.

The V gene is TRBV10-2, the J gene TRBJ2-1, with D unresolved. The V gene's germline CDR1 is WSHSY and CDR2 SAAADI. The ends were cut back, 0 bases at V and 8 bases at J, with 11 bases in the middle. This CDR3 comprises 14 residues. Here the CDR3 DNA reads TGCGCCAGCAGTGAGTCGATTCGTGGCGATGAGCAGTTCTTC. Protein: CASSESIRGDEQFF.

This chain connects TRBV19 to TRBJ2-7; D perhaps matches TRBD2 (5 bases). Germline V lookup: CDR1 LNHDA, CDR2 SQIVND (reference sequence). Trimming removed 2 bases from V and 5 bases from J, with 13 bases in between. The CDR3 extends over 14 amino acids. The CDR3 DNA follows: TGTGCCAGTAGTATAAGTTTAGGGAGACACGAGCAGTACTTC. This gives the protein CASSISLGRHEQYF.